The clone carrying this T cell receptor (beta chain) was detected only a few times. Its antigen is not identified. The data derive from a study of STAT3 mutations in large granular lymphocyte leukemia. On the study more broadly: Among longitudinally sequenced T-LGLL patients, roughly half had canonical activating STAT3 mutations detected. 40% of treated T-LGLL patients showed hematologic response to immunosuppression. Study outcomes and limitations: In 6 of 18 patients, new TCR clonotypes emerged after therapy. No sample exists from the first appearance of each clone. Every T-LGLL patient had at least one immunodominant TCRbeta clonotype.

V was trimmed by 5 bases and J by 4 bases, leaving 11 bases between them. Germline CDR1 reads MNHEY; CDR2 reads SMNVEV (reference sequence). The CDR3 has 14 amino acids. TCRdb keeps only in-frame clones here, not all; method: immunoSEQ multiplex PCR. Here the sample spans thousands of clones, roughly 43% being singletons. Material: peripheral blood mononuclear cells. The receptor was isolated from a man in his sixties with T-cell large granular lymphocyte leukemia. Some clones in this sample may be carry-over from other donors' samples. The V gene is TRBV27, the J gene TRBJ2-2; D possibly corresponds to TRBD1 (5 bases). CDR3 sequence reads: CASSRGRATGELFF. For the CDR3, the DNA is TGTGCCAGCAGTAGGGGTCGGGCCACCGGGGAGCTGTTTTTT.